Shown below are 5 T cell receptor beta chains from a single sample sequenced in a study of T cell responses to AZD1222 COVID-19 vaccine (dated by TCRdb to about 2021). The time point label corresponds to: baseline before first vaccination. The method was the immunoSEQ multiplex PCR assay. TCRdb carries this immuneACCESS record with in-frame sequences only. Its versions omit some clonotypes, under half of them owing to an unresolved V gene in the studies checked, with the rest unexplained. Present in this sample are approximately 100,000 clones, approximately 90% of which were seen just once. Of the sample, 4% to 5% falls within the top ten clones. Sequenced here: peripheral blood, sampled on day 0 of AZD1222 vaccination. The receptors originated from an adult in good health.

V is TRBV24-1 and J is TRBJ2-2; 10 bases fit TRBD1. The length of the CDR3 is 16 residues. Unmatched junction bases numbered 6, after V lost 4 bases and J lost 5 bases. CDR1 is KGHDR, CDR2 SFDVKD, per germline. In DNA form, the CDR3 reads TGTGCCACCAGTGACCCCGGGACAGGGGAAACCGGGGAGCTGTTTTTT. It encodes CATSDPGTGETGELFF.

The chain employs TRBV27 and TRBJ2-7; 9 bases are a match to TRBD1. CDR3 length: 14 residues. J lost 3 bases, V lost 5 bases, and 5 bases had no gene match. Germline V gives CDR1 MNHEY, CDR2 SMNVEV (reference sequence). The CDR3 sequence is CASSPTGGVYEQYF. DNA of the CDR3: TGTGCCAGCAGTCCTACAGGGGGCGTCTACGAGCAGTACTTC.

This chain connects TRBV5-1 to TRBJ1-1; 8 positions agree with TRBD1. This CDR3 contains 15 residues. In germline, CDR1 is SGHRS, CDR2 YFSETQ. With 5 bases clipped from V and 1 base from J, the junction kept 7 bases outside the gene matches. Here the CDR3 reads CASRRGQGGNTEAFF. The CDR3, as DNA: TGCGCCAGCAGGAGAGGACAGGGCGGGAACACTGAAGCTTTCTTT.

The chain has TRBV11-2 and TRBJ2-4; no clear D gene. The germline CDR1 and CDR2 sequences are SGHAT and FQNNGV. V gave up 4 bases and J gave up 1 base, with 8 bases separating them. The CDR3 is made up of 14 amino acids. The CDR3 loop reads CASSSRLAKNIQYF. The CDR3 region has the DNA TGTGCCAGCAGCTCCCGTTTGGCCAAAAACATTCAGTACTTC.

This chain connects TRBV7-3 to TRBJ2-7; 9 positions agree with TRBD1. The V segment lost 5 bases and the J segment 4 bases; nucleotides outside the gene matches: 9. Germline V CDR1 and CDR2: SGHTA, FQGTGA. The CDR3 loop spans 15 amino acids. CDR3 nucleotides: TGTGCCAGCAGCGTGGGGACAGGGACAACTTACGAGCAGTACTTC. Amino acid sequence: CASSVGTGTTYEQYF.